The 3 T cell receptor beta chains below all came from one sample that was sequenced in a study of blood T cell repertoires in COVID-19 (TCRdb year 2020). To prepare the library, the immunoSEQ multiplex PCR assay was applied. Imported from immuneACCESS, the table was reduced by TCRdb to in-frame sequences with V and J called. These copies leave out some clones; in studies compared against another copy, an unresolved V gene accounts for under half, and the cause of the remainder is not known. In all, the sample holds under 40,000 clones, and 80% to 90% of those were seen once. More than 13% of the sample is held by the ten biggest clonotypes. The material sequenced was peripheral blood. The receptors were sampled from a man aged 60 to 69 with active COVID-19.

The chain recombines TRBV20-1 with TRBJ2-1; D unresolved. This CDR3 is 11 amino acids long. The V end was cut by 7 bases, the J end by 7 bases, with 11 bases between. The germline V gene encodes CDR1 DFQATT and CDR2 SNEGSKA (reference sequence). CDR3 residues: CSVGESNEQFF. The CDR3 DNA sequence: TGCAGTGTAGGAGAATCGAATGAGCAGTTCTTC.

The chain links TRBV24-1 to TRBJ2-7; 7 positions agree with TRBD1. Losses at the gene ends were 12 bases for V and 2 bases for J; bases not matched to a gene: 12. The germline gives CDR1 KGHDR, CDR2 SFDVKD. The CDR3 covers 14 residues. The CDR3 region has the DNA TGTGCCCCACACAAGACAGGGTTTCCCTACGAGCAGTACTTC. The encoded protein is CAPHKTGFPYEQYF.

The chain joins TRBV21-1 to TRBJ1-5; no check of the table's D call, TRBD1, against the DNA was made. TRBV21-1 is described as a pseudogene. This CDR3 has 12 residues. CDR3 amino acids: CASDRANQPQHF. Written as DNA, the CDR3 is TGTGCCAGCGACAGGGCCAATCAGCCCCAGCATTTT.